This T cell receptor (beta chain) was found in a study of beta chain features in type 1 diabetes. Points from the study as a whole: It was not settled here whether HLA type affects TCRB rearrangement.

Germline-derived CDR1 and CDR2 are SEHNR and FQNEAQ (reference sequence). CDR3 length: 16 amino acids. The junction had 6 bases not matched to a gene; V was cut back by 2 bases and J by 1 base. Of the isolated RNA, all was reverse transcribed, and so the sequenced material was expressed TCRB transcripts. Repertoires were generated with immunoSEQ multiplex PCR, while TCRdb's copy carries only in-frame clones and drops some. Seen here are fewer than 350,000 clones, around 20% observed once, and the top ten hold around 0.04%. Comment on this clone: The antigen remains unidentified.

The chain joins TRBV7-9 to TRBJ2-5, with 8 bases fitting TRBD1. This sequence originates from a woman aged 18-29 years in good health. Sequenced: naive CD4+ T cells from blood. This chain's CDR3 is CASSLLTGTGQETQYF. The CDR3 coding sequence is TGTGCCAGCAGCTTATTAACCGGGACAGGCCAAGAGACCCAGTACTTC.